The present T cell receptor (beta chain) was sequenced within a study of control samples from healthy donors and cancer patients (dated by TCRdb to 2018 to 2020). On this clone: This clone's antigen is unknown. The record has no base qualities; no much larger clone is one base away.

In the germline V gene (reference sequence), CDR1 corresponds to LGHDT and CDR2 to YNNKEL. Reading from cysteine to phenylalanine, the CDR3 counts 15 amino acids. Just CDR3 DNA is preserved here, 45 bases in frame from base 1. V lost 2 bases and J lost 4 bases; the stretch between them is 9 bases long. Receptors were amplified or captured by the immunoSEQ multiplex PCR assay. The source is immuneACCESS, and TCRdb retained only in-frame sequences with V and J called. Part of the clones is not carried over; for the studies checked, unresolved V genes explain less than half of this, and the remainder is unexplained. The sample yields 82,000 or so clones; around 94% were counted once. The ten largest clones add up to 4.8% of the sample.

The material sequenced was blood. The chain joins TRBV3-1 (or the pseudogene TRBV3-2) to TRBJ1-6; the D gene identity is not certain. This receptor was identified in a woman aged 18-29 years in good health. The DNA sequence is as follows: TGTGCCAGCAGCCAAAGCAAGTCATATAATTCACCCCTCCACTTT. It translates to CASSQSKSYNSPLHF.